This T cell receptor beta chain was sequenced during a study of identifying expanded T cells in peripheral blood. The CDR3 sequence is 15 residues long. Germline-derived CDR1 and CDR2 are SGHAT and FQNNGV. V dropped 6 bases and J dropped 2 bases, with 14 bases sitting between them. Clones were read by immunoSEQ multiplex PCR, and TCRdb kept only the in-frame ones, dropping some. The profile shows about 130,000 clones, 75% to 90% of them singletons. The V gene is TRBV11-2, the J gene TRBJ2-1; D is perhaps TRBD2 (6 bases). Sample: blood. The clonotype originates from a person between 18 and 69 years old in good health. CDR3 amino acids: CASSLRRDPYNEQFF. The CDR3, as DNA: TGTGCCAGCAGTCTAAGGAGGGATCCCTACAATGAGCAGTTCTTC. The full variable domain, with the rest looked up from reference TRBV11-2 and TRBJ2-1, is EAGVAQSPRYKIIEKRQSVAFWCNPISGHATLYWYQQILGQGPKLLIQFQNNGVVDDSQLPKDRFSAERLKGVDSTLKIQPAKLEDSAVYLCASSLRRDPYNEQFFGPGTRLTVL.